This TCR beta chain emerged from a study of OX40 agonist ivuxolimab in advanced cancers. Study-level information: Checkpoint inhibitors had been given previously to approximately 41% of patients. The study's findings and limits: CD8+ T cells averaged more expanded clones than CD4+. Clonal expansion was seen in CD4+ and CD8+ blood T cells by week 6 at 0.1 to 3.0 mg/kg. Not determined was the antigen specificity of the expanded peripheral T cells.

The repertoire was sequenced with immunoSEQ multiplex PCR; TCRdb's copy has only in-frame clones and lacks some. The data contain 55,000 to 75,000 clones, 65% to 85% of them singletons. Between the trimmed V and J ends, which lost 6 bases and 7 bases, there was a span of 12 bases. CDR3 length equals 12 residues. From germline, CDR1 is MNHNY and CDR2 SVGAGI (reference sequence). Comment on this clone: The antigen is not known.

This material consisted of CD4+ or CD8+ T cells sorted from blood, taken in a trial of the OX40 agonist ivuxolimab. The chain joins TRBV6-6 to TRBJ1-1, with D possibly matching TRBD1 (6 bases). This TCR was sampled from an adult with an advanced solid tumor such as melanoma, head and neck, liver or kidney cancer. As DNA, the CDR3 is TGTGCCAGCAGCCGAGGACAGTTTGAAGCTTTCTTT. It is translated as CASSRGQFEAFF.